This T cell receptor (beta chain) came from a study of blood T cell repertoires in COVID-19. Study context: Samples came from the United States, Italy and Spain, spanning acute and convalescent COVID-19. Sample material is recorded as cDNA or gDNA derived from T cells, B-cell-depleted T cells, or PBMCs.

Participants were placed into cohorts based on the clinical history they reported. As handled by the study authors: Amplification with reference gene primers provided the estimates of nucleated cell counts. The protocol was immunoSEQ multiplex PCR, while the TCRdb copy is restricted to in-frame clones and leaves out a portion. The V and J calls and clone size come from that table; D and trimming were worked out from the DNA. In the table there are 200,000 or so clones, around 90% of which are singletons. The germline CDR1 and CDR2 sequences are DFQATT and SNEGSKA (reference sequence). The CDR3 sequence is 12 residues long. Deletions cut 3 bases from V and 3 bases from J, with 9 bases between.

The chain is built from TRBV20-1 and TRBJ2-7; D is unclear. Sequencing was carried out using PBMCs or T cells enriched from blood (not recorded which). The receptor was derived from a woman under 30 who had recovered from COVID-19. This CDR3 is CSASILGYEQYF. The CDR3 nucleotides read TGCAGTGCTAGTATTCTCGGCTACGAGCAGTACTTC.